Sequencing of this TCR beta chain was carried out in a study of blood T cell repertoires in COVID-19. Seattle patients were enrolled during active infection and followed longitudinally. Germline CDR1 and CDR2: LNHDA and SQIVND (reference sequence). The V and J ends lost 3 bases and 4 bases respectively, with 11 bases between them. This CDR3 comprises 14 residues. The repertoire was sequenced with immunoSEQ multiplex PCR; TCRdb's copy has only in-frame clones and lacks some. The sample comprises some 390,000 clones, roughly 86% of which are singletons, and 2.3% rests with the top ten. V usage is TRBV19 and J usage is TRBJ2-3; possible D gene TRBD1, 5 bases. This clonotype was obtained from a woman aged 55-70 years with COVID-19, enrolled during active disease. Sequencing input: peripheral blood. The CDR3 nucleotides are TGTGCCAGTAGTATCCAGGGTAGGGCAGATACGCAGTATTTT. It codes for CASSIQGRADTQYF.